A single TCR beta chain is shown here with its context. The CDR3 contains 17 residues. V lost 2 bases to trimming and J lost 3 bases, with 20 bases between them. Germline loops: CDR1 SGHNT, CDR2 YYREEE (reference sequence). The data originate from a study of T cell changes during pregnancy in multiple sclerosis. Method: immunoSEQ multiplex PCR; TCRdb's copy keeps in-frame clones and lacks some. This repertoire shows tens of thousands of clones, approximately 92% found once; its top ten account for approximately 1%. The chain carries TRBV5-4 and TRBJ2-5; TRBD2 might be the D (6 bases). Sequencing was performed on peripheral blood, taken in the third trimester of pregnancy. This clonotype originated in a female donor with multiple sclerosis, enrolled in a pregnancy study. CDR3 DNA sequence: TGTGCCAGCAGCTTCGAGGGACTCAGGAAGATTAAAGAGACCCAGTACTTC. Protein: CASSFEGLRKIKETQYF.